These 3 T cell receptor beta chains originate from one sample sequenced in a study of response to subunit inactivated influenza vaccine. One entry per CDR3 protein, called by TCRdb with MiXCR from the RT-PCR reads. The repertoire holds hundreds of thousands of distinct CDR3 sequences, with 7.6% as singletons. The input for sequencing was PBMCs from blood, taken around 2 years after vaccination. Source of these receptors: a man between 50 and 69 years old who received an inactivated influenza vaccine.

This clonotype showed up just a few times. V is TRBV12-3 or TRBV12-4 and J is TRBJ2-2, with D tentatively TRBD1 (5 bases). V was clipped by 0 bases and J by 1 base, with 6 bases between them. CDR3 length: 15 amino acids. CDR3 residues: CASSLARVNTGELFF. The CDR3 nucleotides are TGTGCCAGCAGTTTAGCCAGGGTGAACACCGGGGAGCTGTTTTTT.

The chain links TRBV20-1 to TRBJ2-7; 9 bases fit TRBD1. V shed 6 bases, J shed 6 bases, and the junction held 12 bases outside the gene matches. This CDR3 is built from 14 residues. Germline lookup yields CDR1 DFQATT and CDR2 SNEGSKA (reference sequence). DNA for the CDR3: TGCAGTGCCACCGGGACAGGGAATCGAGGCGAGCAGTACTTC. Translating it yields CSATGTGNRGEQYF.

The chain is built from TRBV7-9 and TRBJ2-1, with D possibly being TRBD2 (6 bases). Germline V gives CDR1 SEHNR, CDR2 FQNEAQ (reference sequence). The CDR3 is 16 amino acids. V was clipped by 2 bases and J by 6 bases, with 17 bases between them. The CDR3 sequence: CASSLFGGPIPNEQFF. In DNA form, the CDR3 reads TGTGCCAGCAGCTTATTCGGGGGACCCATCCCCAATGAGCAGTTCTTC.